This TCR beta chain was sequenced during a study of shared clonotypes between healthy human individuals. TCRdb's copy holds only in-frame clones and misses some; the assay was immunoSEQ multiplex PCR. Seen here are some 1,600,000 clones, 95% to 99% observed once, and the top ten hold approximately 0.44%. The CDR3 is 12 residues long. CDR1 SGHVS and CDR2 FNYEAQ come from the germline V gene. Trimming took 1 base from V and 5 from J, leaving 5 bases between them. The rearrangement uses TRBV7-6 and TRBJ1-2, with D uncertain. Sequences were obtained from naive CD4+ T cells sorted from blood. Indicated subset: CD45RA+ positively selected. This receptor was taken from a man younger than 40 in good health. The CDR3 loop is CASSLGGYGYTF. CDR3 coding DNA: TGTGCCAGCAGCTTAGGCGGGTATGGCTACACCTTC.